This is a list of T cell receptor beta chains from one sample in a study of blood T cell repertoires in COVID-19. Using immunoSEQ multiplex PCR, the repertoire was profiled, and TCRdb retains in-frame clones only, with some absent. The profile shows around 400,000 clones, about 88% of them singletons. Sequencing input: PBMCs or T cells enriched from blood (not recorded which). The receptors were gathered from a young woman who had been exposed to COVID-19. Both conserved end residues are part of each CDR3. The order of the fields is clone size, V gene, CDR3 length, J gene, D gene, CDR3 protein, CDR3 DNA. D genes are given only for firm matches. Rows may omit the clone size; those that give it use once, few, many or a size class.

NA,TRBV28,15,TRBJ1-3,NA,CASSRGAGSGNTIYF,TGTGCCAGCAGTCGGGGGGCGGGCTCTGGAAACACCATATATTTT
once,TRBV27,15,TRBJ2-1,TRBD1,CASSSRDRFQSVQFF,TGTGCCAGCAGTTCACGGGACAGGTTCCAGTCGGTGCAGTTCTTC
NA,TRBV24-1,18,TRBJ2-2,TRBD1,CATSDPPGQGPNTGELFF,TGTGCCACCAGTGACCCCCCCGGACAGGGGCCGAACACCGGGGAGCTGTTTTTT
NA,TRBV9,17,TRBJ1-5,NA,CASSVIGGAVSNQPQHF,TGTGCCAGCAGCGTAATCGGAGGGGCGGTGAGCAATCAGCCCCAGCATTTT
NA,TRBV19,14,TRBJ2-7,TRBD2,CASSTSGSYYEQYF,TGTGCCAGTAGTACTAGCGGGAGCTACTACGAGCAGTACTTC
NA,TRBV18,13,TRBJ2-7,TRBD1,CASRRDSSYEQYF,TGTGCCAGCCGAAGGGACAGCTCCTACGAGCAGTACTTC
NA,TRBV28,13,TRBJ1-4,NA,CASIGGENEKLFF,TGTGCCAGCATAGGGGGGGAGAATGAAAAACTGTTTTTT
NA,TRBV21-1,18,TRBJ2-1,NA,CASSKEPLAAISYNEQFF,TGTGCCAGCAGCAAGGAACCACTAGCGGCCATCTCCTACAATGAGCAGTTCTTC
once,TRBV10-3,13,TRBJ2-5,NA,CAIGAAVQETQYF,TGTGCCATCGGAGCGGCGGTCCAAGAGACCCAGTACTTC
NA,TRBV19,13,TRBJ2-2,NA,CASSMTVGGELFF,TGTGCCAGTAGTATGACAGTTGGCGGGGAGCTGTTTTTT
NA,TRBV3-1/TRBV3-2,16,TRBJ1-4,TRBD1,CATSAPRTGANEKLFF,TGTGCCACTTCAGCGCCACGGACAGGAGCTAATGAAAAACTGTTTTTT
NA,TRBV28,13,TRBJ1-1,NA,CASSLFSHAEAFF,TGTGCCAGCAGTTTATTTTCACACGCCGAAGCTTTCTTT
NA,TRBV9,14,TRBJ2-1,NA,CASSSPSGANEQFF,TGTGCCAGCAGCTCCCCTAGTGGGGCCAATGAGCAGTTCTTC
NA,TRBV18,13,TRBJ2-7,TRBD1,CASSPEGAGEQYF,TGTGCCAGCTCACCAGAGGGGGCGGGCGAGCAGTACTTC
NA,TRBV30,13,TRBJ1-5,NA,CAWSPNSNQPQHF,TGTGCCTGGAGTCCAAATAGCAATCAGCCCCAGCATTTT
NA,TRBV11-3,15,TRBJ2-2,NA,CASSLSNSNTGELFF,TGTGCCAGCAGCTTATCGAACTCGAACACCGGGGAGCTGTTTTTT